The present T cell receptor (beta chain) was sequenced within a study of CD8 T cells in ankylosing spondylitis. Study results and caveats: The study identified a TCR beta motif of seven or eight highly homologous variants that appeared characteristic of ankylosing spondylitis blood.

In its sample, this clonotype was seen many times. Its specificity is unknown. Molecular-barcoded quantitative 5'-RACE produced these TCR beta libraries. TCRdb recomputed calls from the 5' RACE reads with MiXCR, one row per CDR3 protein. This sample has under 250,000 distinct CDR3 sequences, with about 7% found just once. Sequenced: blood, either unsorted or a sorted T cell fraction (not recorded which). The clonotype comes from a male donor with ankylosing spondylitis.

CDR3: CASSLIDRTSGNTIYF. The CDR3, as DNA: TGTGCCAGCAGCCTCATAGACAGAACCTCTGGAAACACCATATATTTT. This sequence joins TRBV12-3 or TRBV12-4 and TRBJ1-3; a possible D gene is TRBD1 (5 bases). The CDR3 totals 16 residues. The ends were cut back, 6 bases at V and 0 bases at J, with 15 bases in the middle.